The clone carrying this TCR beta chain was picked up many times. Its target is unknown. The sample belongs to a study of type 1 regulatory T cells. J was trimmed by 7 bases and V by 2 bases; bases with no gene match: 9. CDR1 and CDR2 (germline): SGHTA, FQGNSA. The CDR3 runs to 15 residues. TCRdb ran MiXCR on the reads and lists one entry per CDR3 protein. The data show approximately 45,000 distinct CDR3 sequences, with 12% seen just once and around 7.5% held by the top ten. This chain connects TRBV7-2 to TRBJ2-3; 7 bases are a match to TRBD2. Material for sequencing was cultured non-Tr1 T cells, either the whole culture or a sorted T cell fraction (not recorded which). The TCR sequence derives from a human donor in good health. In nucleotides, the CDR3 is TGTGCCAGCAGCTTACCTGCGGGAGTAAGATATACGCAGTATTTT. It translates to CASSLPAGVRYTQYF.